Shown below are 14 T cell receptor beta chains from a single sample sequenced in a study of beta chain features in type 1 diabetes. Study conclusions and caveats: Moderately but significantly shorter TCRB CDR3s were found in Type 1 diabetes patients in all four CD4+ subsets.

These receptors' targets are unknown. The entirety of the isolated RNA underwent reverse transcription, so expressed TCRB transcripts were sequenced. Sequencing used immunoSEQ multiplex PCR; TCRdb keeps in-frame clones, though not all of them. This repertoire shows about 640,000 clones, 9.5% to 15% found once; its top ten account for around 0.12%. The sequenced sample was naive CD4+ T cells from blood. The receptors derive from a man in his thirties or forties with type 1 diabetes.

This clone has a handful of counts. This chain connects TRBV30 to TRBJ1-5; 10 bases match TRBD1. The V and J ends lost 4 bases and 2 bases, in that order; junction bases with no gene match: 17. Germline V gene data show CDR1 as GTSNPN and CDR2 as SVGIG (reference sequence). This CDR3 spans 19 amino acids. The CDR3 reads CAWTPGRGPGTGGNQPQHF. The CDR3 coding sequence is TGTGCCTGGACCCCGGGGCGAGGTCCCGGGACAGGGGGCAATCAGCCCCAGCATTTT.

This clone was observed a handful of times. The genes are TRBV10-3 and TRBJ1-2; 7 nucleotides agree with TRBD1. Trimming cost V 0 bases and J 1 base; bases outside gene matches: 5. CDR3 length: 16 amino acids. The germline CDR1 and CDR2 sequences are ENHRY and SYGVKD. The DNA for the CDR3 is TGTGCCATCAGTGAGTCGACTAGGGACAGTAACTATGGCTACACCTTC. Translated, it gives CAISESTRDSNYGYTF.

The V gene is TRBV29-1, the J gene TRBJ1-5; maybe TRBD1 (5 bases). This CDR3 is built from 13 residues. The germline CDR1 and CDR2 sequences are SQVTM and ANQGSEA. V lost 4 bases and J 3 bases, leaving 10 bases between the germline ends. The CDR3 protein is CSVAQGYNQPQHF. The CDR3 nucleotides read TGCAGCGTTGCCCAGGGATACAATCAGCCCCAGCATTTT.

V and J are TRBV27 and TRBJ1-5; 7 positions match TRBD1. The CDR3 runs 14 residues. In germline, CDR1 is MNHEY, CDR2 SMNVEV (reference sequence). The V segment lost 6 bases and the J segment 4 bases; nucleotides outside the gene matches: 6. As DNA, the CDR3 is TGTGCCAGCAGGTCGGGACAGCCAAATCAGCCCCAGCATTTT. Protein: CASRSGQPNQPQHF.

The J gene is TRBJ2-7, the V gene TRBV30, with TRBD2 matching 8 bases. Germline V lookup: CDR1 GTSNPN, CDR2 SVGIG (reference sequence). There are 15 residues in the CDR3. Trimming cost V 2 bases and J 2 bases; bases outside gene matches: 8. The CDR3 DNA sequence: TGTGCCTGGAGTAAGTGGCTAGCGGGCCCCTACGAGCAGTACTTC. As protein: CAWSKWLAGPYEQYF.

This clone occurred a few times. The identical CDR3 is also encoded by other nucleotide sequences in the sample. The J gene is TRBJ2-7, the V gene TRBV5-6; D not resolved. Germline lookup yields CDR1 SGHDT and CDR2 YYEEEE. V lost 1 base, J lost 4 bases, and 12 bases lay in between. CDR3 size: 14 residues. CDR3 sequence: CASSLRGLGYEQYF. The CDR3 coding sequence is TGTGCCAGCAGCTTGCGAGGATTGGGGTACGAGCAGTACTTC.

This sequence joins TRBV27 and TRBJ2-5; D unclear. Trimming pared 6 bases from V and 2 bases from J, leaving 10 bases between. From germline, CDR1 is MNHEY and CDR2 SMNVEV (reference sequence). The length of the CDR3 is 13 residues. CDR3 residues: CASSFRPQETQYF. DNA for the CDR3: TGTGCCAGCAGCTTTCGGCCTCAAGAGACCCAGTACTTC.

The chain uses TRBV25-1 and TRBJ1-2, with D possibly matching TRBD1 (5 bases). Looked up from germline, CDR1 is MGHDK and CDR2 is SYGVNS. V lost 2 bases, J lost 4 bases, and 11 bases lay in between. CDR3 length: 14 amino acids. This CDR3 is CASSEGPGPYGYTF. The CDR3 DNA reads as TGTGCCAGCAGTGAAGGTCCAGGGCCCTATGGCTACACCTTC.

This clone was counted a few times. The chain's CDR3 is CSVDRDGKNIQYF. In DNA, the CDR3 is TGCAGCGTAGACAGGGACGGCAAAAACATTCAGTACTTC. The rearrangement uses TRBV29-1 and TRBJ2-4; 7 bases match TRBD1. The CDR3 runs to 13 residues. Per the germline V gene, CDR1 is SQVTM and CDR2 is ANQGSEA. V dropped 6 bases and J dropped 3; count of bases not matched to a gene: 5.

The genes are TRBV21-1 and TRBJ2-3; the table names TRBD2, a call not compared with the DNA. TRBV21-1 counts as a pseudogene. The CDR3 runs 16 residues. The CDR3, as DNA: TGTGCCAGCAGCAAAATGGACGGGGGGGTTAGAGATACGCAGTATTTT. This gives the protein CASSKMDGGVRDTQYF.

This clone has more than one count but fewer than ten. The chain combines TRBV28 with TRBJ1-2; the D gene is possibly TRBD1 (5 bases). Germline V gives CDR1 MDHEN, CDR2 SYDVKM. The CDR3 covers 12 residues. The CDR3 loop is CATGQGAYGYTF. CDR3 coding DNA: TGTGCAACGGGGCAGGGAGCCTATGGCTACACCTTC.

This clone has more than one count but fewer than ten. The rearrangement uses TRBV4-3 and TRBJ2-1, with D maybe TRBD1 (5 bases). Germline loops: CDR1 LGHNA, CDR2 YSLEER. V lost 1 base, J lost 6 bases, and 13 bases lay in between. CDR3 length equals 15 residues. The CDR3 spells CASSQARRDVNEQFF. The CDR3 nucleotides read TGCGCCAGCAGCCAAGCCCGCAGGGATGTCAATGAGCAGTTCTTC.

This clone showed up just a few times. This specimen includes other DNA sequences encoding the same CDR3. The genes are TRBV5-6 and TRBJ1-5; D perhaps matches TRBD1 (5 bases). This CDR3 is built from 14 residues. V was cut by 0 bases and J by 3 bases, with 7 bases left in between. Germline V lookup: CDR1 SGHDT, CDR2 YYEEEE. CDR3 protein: CASSLGGSNQPQHF. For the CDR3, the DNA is TGTGCCAGCAGCTTGGGGGGCTCCAATCAGCCCCAGCATTTT.

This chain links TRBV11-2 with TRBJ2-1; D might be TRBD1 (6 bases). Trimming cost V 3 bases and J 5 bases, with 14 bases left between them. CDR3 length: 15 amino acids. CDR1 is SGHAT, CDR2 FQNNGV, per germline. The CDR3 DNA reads TGTGCCAGCAGCTTGGCCGGGACACCCGACAATGAGCAGTTCTTC. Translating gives CASSLAGTPDNEQFF.